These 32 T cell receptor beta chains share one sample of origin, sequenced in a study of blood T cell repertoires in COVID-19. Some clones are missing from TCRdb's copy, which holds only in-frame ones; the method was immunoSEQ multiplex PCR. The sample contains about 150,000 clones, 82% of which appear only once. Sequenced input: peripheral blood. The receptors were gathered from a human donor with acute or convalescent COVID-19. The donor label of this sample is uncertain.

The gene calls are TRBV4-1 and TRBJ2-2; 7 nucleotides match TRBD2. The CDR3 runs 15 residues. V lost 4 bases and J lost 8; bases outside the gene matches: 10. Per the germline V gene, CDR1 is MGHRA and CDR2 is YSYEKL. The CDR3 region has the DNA TGCGCCAGCAGCCCAACCTTCACTAGCGTGGGGGAGCTGTTTTTT. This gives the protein CASSPTFTSVGELFF.

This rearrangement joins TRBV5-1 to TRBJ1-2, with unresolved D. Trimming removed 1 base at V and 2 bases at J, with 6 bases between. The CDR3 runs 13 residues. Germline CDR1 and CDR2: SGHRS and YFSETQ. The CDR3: CASSLTRNYGYTF. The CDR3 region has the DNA TGCGCCAGCAGCTTGACACGCAACTATGGCTACACCTTC. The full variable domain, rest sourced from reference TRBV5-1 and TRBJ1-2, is KAGVTQTPRYLIKTRGQQVTLSCSPISGHRSVSWYQQTPGQGLQFLFEYFSETQRNKGNFPGRFSGRQFSNSRSEMNVSTLELGDSALYLCASSLTRNYGYTFGSGTRLTVV.

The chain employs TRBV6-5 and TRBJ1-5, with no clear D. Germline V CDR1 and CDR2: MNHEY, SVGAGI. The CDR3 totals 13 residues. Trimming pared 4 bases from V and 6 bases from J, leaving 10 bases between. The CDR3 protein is CASSSILSQPQHF. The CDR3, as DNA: TGTGCCAGCAGTTCCATACTTTCTCAGCCCCAGCATTTT.

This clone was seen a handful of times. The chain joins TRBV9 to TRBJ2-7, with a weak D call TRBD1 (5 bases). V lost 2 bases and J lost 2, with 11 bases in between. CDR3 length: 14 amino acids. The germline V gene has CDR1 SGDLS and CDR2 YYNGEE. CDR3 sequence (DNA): TGTGCCAGCAGCGTTTCCCCAGGGACCTACGAGCAGTACTTC. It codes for CASSVSPGTYEQYF. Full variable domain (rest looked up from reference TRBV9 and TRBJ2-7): DSGVTQTPKHLITATGQRVTLRCSPRSGDLSVYWYQQSLDQGLQFLIQYYNGEERAKGNILERFSAQQFPDLHSELNLSSLELGDSALYFCASSVSPGTYEQYFGPGTRLTVT.

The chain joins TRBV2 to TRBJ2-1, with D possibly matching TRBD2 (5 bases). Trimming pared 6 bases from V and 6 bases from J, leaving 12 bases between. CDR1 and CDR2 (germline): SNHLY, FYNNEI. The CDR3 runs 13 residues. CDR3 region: CASSRPGFNEQFF. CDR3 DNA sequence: TGTGCCAGCAGCAGGCCGGGGTTCAATGAGCAGTTCTTC.

CDR3 loop: CASSRIGGGINEQFF. The DNA for the CDR3 is TGTGCCAGCAGTCGAATTGGGGGAGGGATCAATGAGCAGTTCTTC. This chain connects TRBV7-9 to TRBJ2-1, with 7 bases aligning to TRBD2. Germline V gene sequence: CDR1 SEHNR, CDR2 FQNEAQ (reference sequence). The CDR3 has 15 residues. V lost 6 bases, J lost 6 bases, and 11 bases stayed unmatched.

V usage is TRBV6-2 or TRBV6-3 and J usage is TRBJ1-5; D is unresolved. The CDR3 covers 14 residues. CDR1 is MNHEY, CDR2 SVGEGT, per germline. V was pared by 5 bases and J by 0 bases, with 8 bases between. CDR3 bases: TGTGCCAGCAGTCAGGTTCATAGCAATCAGCCCCAGCATTTT. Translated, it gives CASSQVHSNQPQHF.

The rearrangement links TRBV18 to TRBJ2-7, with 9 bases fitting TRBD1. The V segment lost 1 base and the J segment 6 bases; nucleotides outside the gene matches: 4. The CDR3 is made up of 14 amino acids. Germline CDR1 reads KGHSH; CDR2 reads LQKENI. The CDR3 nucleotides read TGTGCCAGCTCACCACTGGGACAGGGTTTCGAGCAGTACTTC. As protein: CASSPLGQGFEQYF. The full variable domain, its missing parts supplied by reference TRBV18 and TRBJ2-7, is NAGVMQNPRHLVRRRGQEARLRCSPMKGHSHVYWYRQLPEEGLKFMVYLQKENIIDESGMPKERFSAEFPKEGPSILRIQQVVRGDSAAYFCASSPLGQGFEQYFGPGTRLTVT.

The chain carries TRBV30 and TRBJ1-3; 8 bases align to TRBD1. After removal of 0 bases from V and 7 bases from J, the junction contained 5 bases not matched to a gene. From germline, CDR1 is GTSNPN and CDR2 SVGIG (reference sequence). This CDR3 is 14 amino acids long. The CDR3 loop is CAWSVGQGANTIYF. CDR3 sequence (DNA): TGTGCCTGGAGTGTAGGCCAGGGGGCGAACACCATATATTTT.

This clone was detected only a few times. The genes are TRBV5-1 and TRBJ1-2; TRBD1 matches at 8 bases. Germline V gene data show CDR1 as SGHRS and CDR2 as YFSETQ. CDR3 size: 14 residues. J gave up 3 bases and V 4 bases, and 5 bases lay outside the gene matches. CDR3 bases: TGCGCCAGCAGCCCGCCGGACAGGGACTATGGCTACACCTTC. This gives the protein CASSPPDRDYGYTF.

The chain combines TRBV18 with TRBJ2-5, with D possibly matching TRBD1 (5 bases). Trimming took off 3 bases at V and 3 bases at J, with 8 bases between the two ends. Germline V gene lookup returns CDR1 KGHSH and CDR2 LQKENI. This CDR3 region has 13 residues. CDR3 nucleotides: TGTGCCAGCTCACCCGGACACAAAGAGACCCAGTACTTC. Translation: CASSPGHKETQYF.

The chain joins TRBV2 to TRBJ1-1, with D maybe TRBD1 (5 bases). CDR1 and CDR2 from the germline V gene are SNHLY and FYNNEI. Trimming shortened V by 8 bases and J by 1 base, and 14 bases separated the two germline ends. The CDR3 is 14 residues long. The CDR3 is CASGIGTSNTEAFF. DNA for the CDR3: TGTGCCAGCGGAATCGGGACTTCGAACACTGAAGCTTTCTTT.

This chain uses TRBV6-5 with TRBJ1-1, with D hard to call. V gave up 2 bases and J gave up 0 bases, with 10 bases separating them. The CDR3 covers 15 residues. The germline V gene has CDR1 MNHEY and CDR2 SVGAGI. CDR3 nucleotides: TGTGCCAGCAGTTACAGTCGGGAGATGAACACTGAAGCTTTCTTT. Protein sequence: CASSYSREMNTEAFF.

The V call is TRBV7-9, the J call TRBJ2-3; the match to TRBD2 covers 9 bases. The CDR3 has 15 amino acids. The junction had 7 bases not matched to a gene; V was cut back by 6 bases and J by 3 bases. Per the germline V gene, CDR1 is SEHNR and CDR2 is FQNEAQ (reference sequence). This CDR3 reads CASSPSGRRTDTQYF. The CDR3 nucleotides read TGTGCCAGCAGTCCGAGCGGGAGGCGGACAGATACGCAGTATTTT.

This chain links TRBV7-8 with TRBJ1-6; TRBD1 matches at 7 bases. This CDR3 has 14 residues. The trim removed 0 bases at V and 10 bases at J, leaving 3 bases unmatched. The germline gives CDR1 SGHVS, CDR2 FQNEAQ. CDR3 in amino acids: CASSLAIQGSPLHF. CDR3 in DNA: TGTGCCAGCAGCTTAGCTATACAGGGGTCACCCCTCCACTTT.

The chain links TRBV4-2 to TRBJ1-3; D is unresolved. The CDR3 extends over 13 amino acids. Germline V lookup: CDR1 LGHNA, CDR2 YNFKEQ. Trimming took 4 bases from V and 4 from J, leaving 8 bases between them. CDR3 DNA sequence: TGTGCCAGCAGCCCCGCCGGGGGAAACACCATATATTTT. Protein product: CASSPAGGNTIYF.

CDR3 loop: CASSAGGARNTGELFF. DNA for the CDR3: TGTGCCAGCAGCGCTGGAGGGGCTAGGAACACCGGGGAGCTGTTTTTT. The J gene is TRBJ2-2, the V gene TRBV7-8; TRBD2 is a possible D gene (6 bases). This CDR3 is built from 16 residues. CDR1 is SGHVS and CDR2 is FQNEAQ in the germline V gene. Trimming shortened V by 5 bases and J by 1 base, and 14 bases separated the two germline ends.

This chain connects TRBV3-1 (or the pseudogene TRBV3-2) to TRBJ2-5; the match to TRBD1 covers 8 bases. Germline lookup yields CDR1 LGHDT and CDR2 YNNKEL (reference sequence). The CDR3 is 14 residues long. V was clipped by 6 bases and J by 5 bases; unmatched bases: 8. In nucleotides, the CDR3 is TGTGCCAGCAGTACGACAGGGGCGGGGGAGACCCAGTACTTC. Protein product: CASSTTGAGETQYF.

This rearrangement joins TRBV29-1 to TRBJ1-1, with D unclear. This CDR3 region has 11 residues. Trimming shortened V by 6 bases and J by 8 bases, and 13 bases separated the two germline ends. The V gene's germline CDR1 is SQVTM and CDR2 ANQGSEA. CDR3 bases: TGCAGCGTGGCCGCGGGTTGGGAAGCTTTCTTT. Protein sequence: CSVAAGWEAFF.

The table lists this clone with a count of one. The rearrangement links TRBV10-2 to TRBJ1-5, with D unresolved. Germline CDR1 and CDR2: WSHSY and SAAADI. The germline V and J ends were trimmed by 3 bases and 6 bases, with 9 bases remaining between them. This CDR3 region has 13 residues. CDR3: CASSEGVGQPQHF. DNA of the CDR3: TGCGCCAGCAGTGAAGGAGTCGGTCAGCCCCAGCATTTT.

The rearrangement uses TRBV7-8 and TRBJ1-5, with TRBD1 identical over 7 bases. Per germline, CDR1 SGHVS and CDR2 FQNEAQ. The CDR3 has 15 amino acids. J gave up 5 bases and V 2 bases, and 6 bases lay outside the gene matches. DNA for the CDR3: TGTGCCAGCAGCTTAAGCCGGGACAGATATCAGCCCCAGCATTTT. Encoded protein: CASSLSRDRYQPQHF.

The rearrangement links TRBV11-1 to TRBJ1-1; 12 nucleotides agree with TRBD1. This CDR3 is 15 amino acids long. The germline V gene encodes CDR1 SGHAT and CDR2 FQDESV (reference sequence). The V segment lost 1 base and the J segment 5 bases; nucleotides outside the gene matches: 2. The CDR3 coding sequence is TGTGCCAGCAGCTTAGGGGACAGGGGGCAAACTGAAGCTTTCTTT. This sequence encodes CASSLGDRGQTEAFF. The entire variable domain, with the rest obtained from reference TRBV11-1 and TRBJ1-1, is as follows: EAEVAQSPRYKITEKSQAVAFWCDPISGHATLYWYRQILGQGPELLVQFQDESVVDDSQLPKDRFSAERLKGVDSTLKIQPAELGDSAMYLCASSLGDRGQTEAFFGQGTRLTVV.

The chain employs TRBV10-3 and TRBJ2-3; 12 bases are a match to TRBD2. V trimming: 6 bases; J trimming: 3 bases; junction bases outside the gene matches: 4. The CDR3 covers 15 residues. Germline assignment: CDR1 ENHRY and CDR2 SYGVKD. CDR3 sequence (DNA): TGTGCCATCAGAGCTAGCGGGGGGGAAACAGATACGCAGTATTTT. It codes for CAIRASGGETDTQYF.

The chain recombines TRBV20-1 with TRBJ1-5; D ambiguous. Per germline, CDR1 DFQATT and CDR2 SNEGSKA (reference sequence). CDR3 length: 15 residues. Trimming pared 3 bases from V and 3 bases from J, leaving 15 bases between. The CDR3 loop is CSASDWRSDNQPQHF. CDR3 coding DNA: TGCAGTGCTAGTGACTGGAGAAGCGACAATCAGCCCCAGCATTTT.

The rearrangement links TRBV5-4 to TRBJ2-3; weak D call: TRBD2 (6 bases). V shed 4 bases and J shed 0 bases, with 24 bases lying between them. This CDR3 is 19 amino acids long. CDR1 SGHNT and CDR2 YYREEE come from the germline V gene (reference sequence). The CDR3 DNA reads TGTGCCAGCAGCGGGGAGGTGTCGGCGGGGCCGCATAGCACAGATACGCAGTATTTT. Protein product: CASSGEVSAGPHSTDTQYF.

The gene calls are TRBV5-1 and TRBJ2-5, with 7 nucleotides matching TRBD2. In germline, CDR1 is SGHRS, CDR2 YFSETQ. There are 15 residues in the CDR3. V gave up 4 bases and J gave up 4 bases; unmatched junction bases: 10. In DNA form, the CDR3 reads TGCGCCAGCAGCCCAGGGCCGGGAGGAGGAGAGACCCAGTACTTC. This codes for CASSPGPGGGETQYF.

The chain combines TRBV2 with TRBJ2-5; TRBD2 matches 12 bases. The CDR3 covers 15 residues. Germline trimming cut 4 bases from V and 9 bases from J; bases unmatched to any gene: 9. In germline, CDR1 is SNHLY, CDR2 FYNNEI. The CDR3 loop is CASSGPSGGAAAQYF. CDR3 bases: TGTGCCAGCAGTGGACCTAGCGGGGGGGCTGCGGCCCAGTACTTC.

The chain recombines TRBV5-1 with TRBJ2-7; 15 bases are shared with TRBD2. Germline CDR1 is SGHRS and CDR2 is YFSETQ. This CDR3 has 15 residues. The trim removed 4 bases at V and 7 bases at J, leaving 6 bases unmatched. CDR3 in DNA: TGCGCCAGCAGCCCCGGACTAGCGGGGGGGCGTGAGCAGTACTTC. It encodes CASSPGLAGGREQYF.

This CDR3 reads CASSDEGTGSLGEAFF. The CDR3, as DNA: TGCGCCAGCAGTGATGAAGGGACAGGATCCCTCGGTGAAGCTTTCTTT. The chain is built from TRBV10-2 and TRBJ1-1; the match to TRBD1 covers 8 bases. CDR3 length equals 16 residues. CDR1 WSHSY and CDR2 SAAADI come from the germline V gene. With 3 bases clipped from V and 7 bases from J, the junction kept 13 bases outside the gene matches.

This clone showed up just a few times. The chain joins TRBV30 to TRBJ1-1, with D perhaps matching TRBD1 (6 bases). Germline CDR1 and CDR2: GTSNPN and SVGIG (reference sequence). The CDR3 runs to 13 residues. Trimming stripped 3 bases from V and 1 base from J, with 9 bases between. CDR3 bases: TGTGCCTGGAGCCGACAGGCGAACACTGAAGCTTTCTTT. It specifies CAWSRQANTEAFF.

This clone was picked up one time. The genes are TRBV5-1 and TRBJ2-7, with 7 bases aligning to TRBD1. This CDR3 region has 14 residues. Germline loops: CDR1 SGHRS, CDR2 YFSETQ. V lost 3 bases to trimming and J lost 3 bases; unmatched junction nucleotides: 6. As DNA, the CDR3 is TGCGCCAGCAGCTCCCGGGGACAGCTCTACGAGCAGTACTTC. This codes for CASSSRGQLYEQYF.

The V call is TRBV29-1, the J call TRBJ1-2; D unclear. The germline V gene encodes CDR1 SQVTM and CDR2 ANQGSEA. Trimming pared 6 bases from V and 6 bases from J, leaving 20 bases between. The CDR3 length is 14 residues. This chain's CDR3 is CSVSRAAGKDGYTF. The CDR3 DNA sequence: TGCAGCGTCTCCCGGGCCGCGGGGAAGGATGGCTACACCTTC.